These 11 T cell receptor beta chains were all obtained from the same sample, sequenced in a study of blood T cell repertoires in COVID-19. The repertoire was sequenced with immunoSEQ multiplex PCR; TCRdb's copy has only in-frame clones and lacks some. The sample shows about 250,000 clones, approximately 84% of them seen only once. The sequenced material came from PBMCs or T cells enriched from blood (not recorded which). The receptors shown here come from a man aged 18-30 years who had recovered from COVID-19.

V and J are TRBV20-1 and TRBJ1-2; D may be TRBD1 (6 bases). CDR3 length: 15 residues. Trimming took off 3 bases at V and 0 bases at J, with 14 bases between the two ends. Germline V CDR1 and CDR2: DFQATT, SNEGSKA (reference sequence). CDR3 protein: CSASPGQTSNYGYTF. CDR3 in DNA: TGCAGTGCTAGTCCCGGACAGACCTCTAACTATGGCTACACCTTC.

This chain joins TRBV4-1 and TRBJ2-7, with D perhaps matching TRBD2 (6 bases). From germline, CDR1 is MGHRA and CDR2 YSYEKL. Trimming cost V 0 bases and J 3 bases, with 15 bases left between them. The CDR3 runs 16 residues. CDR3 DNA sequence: TGCGCCAGCAGCCAAGATGGAGGGACCTCAGGCTACGAGCAGTACTTC. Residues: CASSQDGGTSGYEQYF.

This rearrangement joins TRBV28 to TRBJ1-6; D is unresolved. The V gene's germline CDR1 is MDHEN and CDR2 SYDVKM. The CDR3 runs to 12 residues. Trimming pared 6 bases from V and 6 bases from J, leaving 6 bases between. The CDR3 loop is CASSQLNSPLHF. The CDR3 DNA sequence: TGTGCCAGCAGCCAACTTAATTCACCCCTCCACTTT.

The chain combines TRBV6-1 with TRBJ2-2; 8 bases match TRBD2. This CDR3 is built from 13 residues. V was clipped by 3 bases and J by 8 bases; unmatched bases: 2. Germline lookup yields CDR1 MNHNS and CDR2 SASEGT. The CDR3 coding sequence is TGTGCCAGCAGTGAGACTAGCGCGGGGGAGCTGTTTTTT. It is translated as CASSETSAGELFF.

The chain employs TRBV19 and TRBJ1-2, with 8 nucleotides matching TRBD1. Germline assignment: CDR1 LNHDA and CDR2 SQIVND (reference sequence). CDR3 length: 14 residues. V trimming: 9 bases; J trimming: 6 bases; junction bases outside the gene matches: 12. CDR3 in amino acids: CASKFRAGGDGYTF. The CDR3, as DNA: TGTGCCAGCAAGTTTCGGGCAGGGGGCGATGGCTACACCTTC.

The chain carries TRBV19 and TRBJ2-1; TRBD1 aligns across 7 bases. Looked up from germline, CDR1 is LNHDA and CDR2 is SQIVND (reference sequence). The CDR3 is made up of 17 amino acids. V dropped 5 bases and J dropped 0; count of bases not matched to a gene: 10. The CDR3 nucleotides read TGTGCCAGTAGTGCCTCTCTAGGGGACAGCTCCTACAATGAGCAGTTCTTC. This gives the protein CASSASLGDSSYNEQFF.

This chain's CDR3 is CSASVSGEAFF. Here the CDR3 DNA reads TGCAGTGCTAGCGTTTCAGGGGAAGCTTTCTTT. This chain joins TRBV20-1 and TRBJ1-1, with D possibly being TRBD1 (5 bases). This CDR3 comprises 11 residues. Germline V gene lookup returns CDR1 DFQATT and CDR2 SNEGSKA (reference sequence). Deletions cut 3 bases from V and 8 bases from J, with 10 bases between.

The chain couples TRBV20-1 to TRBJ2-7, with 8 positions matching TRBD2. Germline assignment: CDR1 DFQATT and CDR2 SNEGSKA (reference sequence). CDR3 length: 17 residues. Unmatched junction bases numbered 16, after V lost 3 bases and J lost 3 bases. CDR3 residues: CSASGEASGRTNYEQYF. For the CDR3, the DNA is TGCAGTGCTAGTGGGGAGGCTAGCGGGCGGACTAACTACGAGCAGTACTTC.

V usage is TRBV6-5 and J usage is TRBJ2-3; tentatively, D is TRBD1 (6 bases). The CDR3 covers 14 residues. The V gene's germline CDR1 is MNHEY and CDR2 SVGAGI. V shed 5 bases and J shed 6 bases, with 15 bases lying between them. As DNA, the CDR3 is TGTGCCAGCAGTCCAAGACAGGCCCGGGATACGCAGTATTTT. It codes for CASSPRQARDTQYF.

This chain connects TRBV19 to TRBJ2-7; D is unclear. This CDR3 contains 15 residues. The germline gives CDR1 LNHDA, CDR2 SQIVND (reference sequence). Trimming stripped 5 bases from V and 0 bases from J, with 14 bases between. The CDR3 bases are TGTGCCAGTAGTCCTATCGACTCGAGCTCCTACGAGCAGTACTTC. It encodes CASSPIDSSSYEQYF.

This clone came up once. CDR3 bases: TGCGCCAGCAGTCAGCCGAGGGCCGGCCACAATGAGCAGTTCTTC. As protein: CASSQPRAGHNEQFF. The chain combines TRBV4-1 with TRBJ2-1, with D possibly matching TRBD2 (5 bases). CDR3 length: 15 residues. Trimming took 6 bases from V and 5 from J, leaving 17 bases between them. Germline loops: CDR1 MGHRA, CDR2 YSYEKL.